Presented here are 13 T cell receptor beta chains from one specimen sequenced in a study of regulatory T cells in long-lasting Graves disease. As to time point: newly diagnosed GD, antithyroid drugs for less than 3 months. The TCR library was prepared using RNA isolated from PBMCs. Combining iRepertoire HTBI primers with Arm-PCR of CDR3 regions, the authors built TCR beta libraries. Each CDR3 protein is one row after TCRdb ran MiXCR on the multiplex PCR reads. The data contain some 490,000 distinct CDR3 sequences, about 11% of them singletons. In addition, the sample was reused for a study of T cells in Graves' hyperthyroidism and ophthalmopathy.

The source material was peripheral blood mononuclear cells (PBMCs), sampled at new diagnosis, from a patient treated with antithyroid drugs. The origin of the receptors is a woman aged 25 to 39 with Graves disease.

This chain uses TRBV29-1 with TRBJ2-7; the D gene is possibly TRBD1 (6 bases). The CDR3 consists of 11 residues. The germline V and J ends were trimmed by 8 bases and 7 bases, with 15 bases remaining between them. Germline assignment: CDR1 SQVTM and CDR2 ANQGSEA. The CDR3 DNA reads as TGCAGCCCCCACTGGGGGCAAGAGCAGTACTTC. As protein: CSPHWGQEQYF.

This clonotype has a count of ten or more. The chain joins TRBV20-1 to TRBJ1-5, with TRBD1 as a possible D gene (5 bases). The CDR3 is 13 amino acids. Germline V CDR1 and CDR2: DFQATT, SNEGSKA (reference sequence). V shed 3 bases and J shed 3 bases, with 9 bases lying between them. CDR3 DNA sequence: TGCAGTGCTAGTAGACAGTTCAATCAGCCCCAGCATTTT. It encodes CSASRQFNQPQHF.

The gene calls are TRBV5-6 and TRBJ1-1; D possibly corresponds to TRBD1 (5 bases). CDR3 length: 15 amino acids. Per the germline V gene, CDR1 is SGHDT and CDR2 is YYEEEE. Trimming removed 4 bases from V and 0 bases from J, with 13 bases in between. The CDR3 DNA reads as TGTGCCAGCAGCGCTGCAGGGAGAATGAACACTGAAGCTTTCTTT. Its protein product is CASSAAGRMNTEAFF.

This chain links TRBV29-1 with TRBJ1-2, with D possibly matching TRBD1 (5 bases). The CDR3 has 13 amino acids. The V gene lost 4 bases and the J gene lost 0 bases, with 9 bases spanning the gap. Germline CDR1 is SQVTM and CDR2 is ANQGSEA. CDR3: CSVGDSSNYGYTF. The CDR3 coding sequence is TGCAGCGTTGGGGACTCTTCTAACTATGGCTACACCTTC.

This clonotype was seen repeatedly, ten times or more. The chain carries TRBV27 and TRBJ2-2, with 8 positions matching TRBD1. Germline trimming cut 6 bases from V and 3 bases from J; bases unmatched to any gene: 12. CDR3 length: 17 amino acids. Germline V gene sequence: CDR1 MNHEY, CDR2 SMNVEV (reference sequence). This CDR3 is CASSPSPGQADTGELFF. CDR3 coding DNA: TGTGCCAGCAGCCCTTCGCCGGGACAGGCCGACACCGGGGAGCTGTTTTTT.

This clonotype was observed a handful of times. This rearrangement joins TRBV24-1 to TRBJ2-1; 8 positions agree with TRBD2. The V gene end was trimmed by 3 bases and the J gene end by 6 bases; junction bases not matched to a gene: 3. CDR3 length equals 14 residues. Germline CDR1 reads KGHDR; CDR2 reads SFDVKD. CDR3 nucleotides: TGTGCCACCAGTGATCCCCGGGAGGGCAATGAGCAGTTCTTC. Amino acid sequence: CATSDPREGNEQFF.

This clonotype was observed at least ten times. The chain carries TRBV12-3 or TRBV12-4 and TRBJ1-1; 8 nucleotides agree with TRBD1. The length of the CDR3 is 18 residues. With 5 bases clipped from V and 2 bases from J, the junction kept 16 bases outside the gene matches. CDR3: CASSPMDRAASRNTEAFF. DNA of the CDR3: TGTGCCAGCAGTCCCATGGACAGGGCGGCCAGCCGCAACACTGAAGCTTTCTTT.

The sample holds many counts of this clonotype. Sequence at one end of the junction differs from germline and may be a read error. The gene calls are TRBV4-1 and TRBJ2-7; 9 bases match TRBD1. CDR3 length: 15 residues. Germline V lookup: CDR1 MGHRA, CDR2 YSYEKL. The CDR3 reads CASSQPGQGSYEQYF. CDR3 DNA: TGTGCCAGCAGCCAACCAGGACAGGGGAGCTACGAGCAGTACTTC.

The CDR3 DNA is TGCAGTGCTAGAGGGGCCATGAACACTGAAGCTTTCTTT. Protein: CSARGAMNTEAFF. The V call is TRBV20-1, the J call TRBJ1-1; no reliable D call. V shed 1 base and J shed 0 bases, with 6 bases lying between them. The CDR3 totals 13 residues. Germline V CDR1 and CDR2: DFQATT, SNEGSKA (reference sequence).

This clonotype was counted many times. The rearrangement uses TRBV2 and TRBJ2-7; D possibly uses TRBD1 or TRBD2 (5 bases each). The length of the CDR3 is 14 residues. Germline V CDR1 and CDR2: SNHLY, FYNNEI. V gave up 11 bases and J gave up 3 bases, with 20 bases separating them. For the CDR3, the DNA is TGTGCCCTCACCCTCGCCGGGGCCGGCTACGAGCAGTACTTC. Its protein is CALTLAGAGYEQYF.

The rearrangement joins TRBV12-3 or TRBV12-4 to TRBJ2-7; the D gene is possibly TRBD2 (5 bases). The CDR3 has 15 residues. V lost 3 bases, J lost 0 bases, and 12 bases lay in between. The CDR3 spells CASSFSEAGSYEQYF. The DNA for the CDR3 is TGTGCCAGCAGTTTCTCAGAGGCGGGCTCCTACGAGCAGTACTTC.

The J gene is TRBJ1-2, the V gene TRBV3-1, with D possibly TRBD1 on 5 matching bases. This CDR3 is 15 amino acids long. V gave up 4 bases and J gave up 4 bases, with 16 bases separating them. The germline gives CDR1 LGHDT, CDR2 YNNKEL (reference sequence). The CDR3: CASSRNRLQIYGYTF. CDR3 coding DNA: TGTGCCAGCAGCCGAAACAGGTTACAAATCTATGGCTACACCTTC. Using reference TRBV3-1 and TRBJ1-2 for the parts outside the CDR3, the full variable domain is DTAVSQTPKYLVTQMGNDKSIKCEQNLGHDTMYWYKQDSKKFLKIMFSYNNKELIINETVPNRFSPKSPDKAHLNLHINSLELGDSAVYFCASSRNRLQIYGYTFGSGTRLTVV.

This clonotype was recorded at least ten times. The rearrangement uses TRBV6-1 and TRBJ1-1; D is ambiguous. Trimming left V 1 base short and J 7 bases short, with 13 bases between. CDR1 and CDR2 (germline): MNHNS, SASEGT. The CDR3 contains 14 residues. CDR3 bases: TGTGCCAGCAGTGAAGAATGGTTGATCGGTGAAGCTTTCTTT. It codes for CASSEEWLIGEAFF.